The clone carrying this T cell receptor beta chain was observed at least ten times. It was at first hyperthyroidism diagnosis, before any ophthalmopathy symptoms, that the blood sample was taken. Fresh peripheral blood, approximately 10 ml, yielded the PBMCs. RNA transcripts yielded amplified TCR beta CDR3 regions. A first-round RT-PCR of the TCR CDR3 used the HTBI primer set. Each CDR3 protein gets one entry after TCRdb re-called the multiplex PCR reads with MiXCR. The table has approximately 600,000 distinct CDR3 sequences, around 14% seen once. The CDR3 is 16 amino acids. V gave up 5 bases and J gave up 0 bases; unmatched junction bases: 7. Germline V gene lookup returns CDR1 MNHEY and CDR2 SMNVEV (reference sequence). These data originate in a study of T cells in Graves' hyperthyroidism and ophthalmopathy. The wider study: Once the initial diagnosis was made, peripheral blood was obtained before any treatment.

Source material: blood. The TCR originated in a woman younger than 45 with Graves' hyperthyroidism that later progressed to Graves' ophthalmopathy. The V gene is TRBV27, the J gene TRBJ2-5; 9 bases align to TRBD1. The CDR3 DNA is TGTGCCAGCAGTCCCAGGGACAGGGTGTACCAAGAGACCCAGTACTTC. Its protein is CASSPRDRVYQETQYF.